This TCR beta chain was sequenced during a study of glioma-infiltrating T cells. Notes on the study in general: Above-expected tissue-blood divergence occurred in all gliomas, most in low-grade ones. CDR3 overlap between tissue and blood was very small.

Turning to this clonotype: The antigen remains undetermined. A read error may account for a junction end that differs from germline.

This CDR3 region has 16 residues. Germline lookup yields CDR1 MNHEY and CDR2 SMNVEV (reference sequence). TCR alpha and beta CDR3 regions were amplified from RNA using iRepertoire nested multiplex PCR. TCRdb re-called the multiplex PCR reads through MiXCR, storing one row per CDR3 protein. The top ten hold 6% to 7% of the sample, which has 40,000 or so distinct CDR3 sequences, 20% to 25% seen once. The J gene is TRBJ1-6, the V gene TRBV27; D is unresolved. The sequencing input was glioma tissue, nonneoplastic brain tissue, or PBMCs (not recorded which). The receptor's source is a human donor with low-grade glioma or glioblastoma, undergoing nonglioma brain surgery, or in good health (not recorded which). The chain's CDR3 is CASSRTVSAYNSTLHF. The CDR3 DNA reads TGTGCCAGCAGTCGGACGGTTTCCGCTTATAATTCAACCCTCCACTTT.